This T cell receptor beta chain was sequenced in a study of T cells in Graves' hyperthyroidism and ophthalmopathy. About the research overall: Before treatment of any kind, peripheral blood was taken at initial diagnosis.

CDR3 length: 14 residues. The germline gives CDR1 SGHRS, CDR2 YFSETQ. V gave up 6 bases and J gave up 8 bases, with 20 bases separating them. The authors deemed Graves' hyperthyroidism stable absent ophthalmopathy progression within 18 months. RNA transcripts served as the template for amplifying TCR beta CDR3 regions. Primed by the HTBI set, a first-round RT-PCR was run on the TCR CDR3. TCRdb re-derived calls from the multiplex PCR reads in MiXCR, one entry per CDR3 protein. The data contain 300,000 to 450,000 distinct CDR3 sequences, roughly 13% of them singletons. Sequencing was performed on blood. The clonotype originates from a woman aged 18-29 years with Graves' hyperthyroidism. The chain carries TRBV5-1 and TRBJ1-2; D is ambiguous. The CDR3 region has the DNA TGCGCCAGCAAAGAGGATTGGGATTCGGGCGGCTACACCTTC. This translates into CASKEDWDSGGYTF.